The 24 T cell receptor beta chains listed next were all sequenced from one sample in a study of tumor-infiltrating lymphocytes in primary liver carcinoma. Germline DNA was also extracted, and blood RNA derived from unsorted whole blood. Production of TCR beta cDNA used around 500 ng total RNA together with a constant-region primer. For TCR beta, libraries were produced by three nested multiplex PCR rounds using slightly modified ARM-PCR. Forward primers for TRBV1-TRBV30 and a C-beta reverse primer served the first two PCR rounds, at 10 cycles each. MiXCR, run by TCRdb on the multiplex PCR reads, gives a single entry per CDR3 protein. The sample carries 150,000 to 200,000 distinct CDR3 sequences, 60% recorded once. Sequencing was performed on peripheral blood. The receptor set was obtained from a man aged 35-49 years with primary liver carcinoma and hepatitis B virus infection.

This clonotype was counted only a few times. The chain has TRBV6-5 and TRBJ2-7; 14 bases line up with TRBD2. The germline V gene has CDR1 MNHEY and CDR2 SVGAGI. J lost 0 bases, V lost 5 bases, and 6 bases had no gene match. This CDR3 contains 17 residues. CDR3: CASSDRTSGRNSYEQYF. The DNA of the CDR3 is TGTGCCAGCAGTGATCGGACTAGCGGGAGGAACTCCTACGAGCAGTACTTC.

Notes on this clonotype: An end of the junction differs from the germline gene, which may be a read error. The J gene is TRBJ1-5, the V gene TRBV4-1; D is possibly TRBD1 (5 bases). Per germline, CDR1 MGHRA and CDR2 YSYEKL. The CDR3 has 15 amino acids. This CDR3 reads CARSQEIPGNQPQHF. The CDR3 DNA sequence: TGCGCCAGGAGCCAAGAAATCCCAGGGAATCAGCCCCAGCATTTT.

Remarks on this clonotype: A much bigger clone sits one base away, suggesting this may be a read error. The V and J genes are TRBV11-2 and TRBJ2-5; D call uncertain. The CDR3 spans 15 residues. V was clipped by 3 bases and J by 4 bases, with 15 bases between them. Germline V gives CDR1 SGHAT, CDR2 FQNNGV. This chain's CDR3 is CASSLRRNSGETQYF. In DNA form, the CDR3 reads TGTGCCAGCAGCTTGCGGCGGAACAGTGGAGAGACCCAGTACTTC.

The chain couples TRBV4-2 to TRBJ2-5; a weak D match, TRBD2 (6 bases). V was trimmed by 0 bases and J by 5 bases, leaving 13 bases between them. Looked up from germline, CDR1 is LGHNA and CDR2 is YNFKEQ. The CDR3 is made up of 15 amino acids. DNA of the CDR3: TGTGCCAGCAGCCAAGATACTAGCCGGGGGGAGACCCAGTACTTC. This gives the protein CASSQDTSRGETQYF.

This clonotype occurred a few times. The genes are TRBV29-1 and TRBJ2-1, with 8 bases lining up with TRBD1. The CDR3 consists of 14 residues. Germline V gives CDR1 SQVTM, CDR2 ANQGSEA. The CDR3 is CSAGFQGARNEQFF. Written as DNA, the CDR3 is TGCAGTGCTGGATTTCAGGGGGCTCGGAATGAGCAGTTCTTC.

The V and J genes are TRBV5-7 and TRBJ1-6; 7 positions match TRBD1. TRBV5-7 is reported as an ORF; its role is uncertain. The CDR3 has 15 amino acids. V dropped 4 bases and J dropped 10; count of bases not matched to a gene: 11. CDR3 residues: CASSITGVEESPLHF. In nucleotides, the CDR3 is TGTGCCAGCAGCATAACAGGGGTAGAGGAATCACCCCTCCACTTT.

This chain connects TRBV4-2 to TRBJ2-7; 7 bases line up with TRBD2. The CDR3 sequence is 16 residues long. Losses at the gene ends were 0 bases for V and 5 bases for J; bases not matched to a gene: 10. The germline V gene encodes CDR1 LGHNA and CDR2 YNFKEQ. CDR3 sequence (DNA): TGTGCCAGCAGCCAAGAGGCGGGAGAGCCTTTCAACGAGCAGTACTTC. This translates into CASSQEAGEPFNEQYF.

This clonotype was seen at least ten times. The CDR3 nucleotides are TGCGCCAGCAGCTACCGGGACAGGGGTGGCACAGATACGCAGTATTTT. Its translation is CASSYRDRGGTDTQYF. This rearrangement joins TRBV5-1 to TRBJ2-3; TRBD1 aligns across 10 bases. V lost 3 bases, J lost 1 base, and 5 bases stayed unmatched. The CDR3 consists of 16 residues. Germline lookup yields CDR1 SGHRS and CDR2 YFSETQ. Supplemented by reference TRBV5-1 and TRBJ2-3, the full variable domain reads KAGVTQTPRYLIKTRGQQVTLSCSPISGHRSVSWYQQTPGQGLQFLFEYFSETQRNKGNFPGRFSGRQFSNSRSEMNVSTLELGDSALYLCASSYRDRGGTDTQYFGPGTRLTVL.

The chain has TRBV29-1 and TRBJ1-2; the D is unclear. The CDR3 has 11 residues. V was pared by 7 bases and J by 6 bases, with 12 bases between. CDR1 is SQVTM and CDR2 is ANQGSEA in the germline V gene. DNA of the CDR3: TGCAGCGGCTGGATACAACATGGCTACACCTTC. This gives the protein CSGWIQHGYTF. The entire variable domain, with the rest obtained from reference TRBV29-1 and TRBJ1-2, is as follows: SAVISQKPSRDICQRGTSLTIQCQVDSQVTMMFWYRQQPGQSLTLIATANQGSEATYESGFVIDKFPISRPNLTFSTLTVSNMSPEDSSIYLCSGWIQHGYTFGSGTRLTVV.

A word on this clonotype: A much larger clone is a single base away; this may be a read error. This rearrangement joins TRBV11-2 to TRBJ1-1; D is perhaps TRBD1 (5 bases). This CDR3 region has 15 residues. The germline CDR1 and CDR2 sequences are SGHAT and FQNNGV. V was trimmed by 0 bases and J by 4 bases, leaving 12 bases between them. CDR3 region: CASSLEGVGITEAFF. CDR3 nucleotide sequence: TGTGCCAGCAGCTTAGAAGGGGTCGGGATCACTGAAGCTTTCTTT.

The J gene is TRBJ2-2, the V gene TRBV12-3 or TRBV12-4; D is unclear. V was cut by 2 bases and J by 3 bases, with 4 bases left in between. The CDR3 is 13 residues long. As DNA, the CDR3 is TGTGCCAGCAGTTTAATACACACCGGGGAGCTGTTTTTT. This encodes CASSLIHTGELFF.

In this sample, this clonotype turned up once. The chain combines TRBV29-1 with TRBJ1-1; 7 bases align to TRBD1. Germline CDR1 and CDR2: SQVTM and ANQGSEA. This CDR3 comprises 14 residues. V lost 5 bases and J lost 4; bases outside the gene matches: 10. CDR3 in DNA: TGCAGCGTTAGGGGGCTAGGACGGTCCACTGAAGCTTTCTTT. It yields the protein CSVRGLGRSTEAFF.

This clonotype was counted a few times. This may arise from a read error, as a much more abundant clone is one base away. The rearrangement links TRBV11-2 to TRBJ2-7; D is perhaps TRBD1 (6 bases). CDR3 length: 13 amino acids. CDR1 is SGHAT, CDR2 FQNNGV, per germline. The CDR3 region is CASGLTGWNEQYF. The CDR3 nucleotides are TGTGCCAGCGGCTTAACAGGGTGGAACGAGCAGTACTTC.

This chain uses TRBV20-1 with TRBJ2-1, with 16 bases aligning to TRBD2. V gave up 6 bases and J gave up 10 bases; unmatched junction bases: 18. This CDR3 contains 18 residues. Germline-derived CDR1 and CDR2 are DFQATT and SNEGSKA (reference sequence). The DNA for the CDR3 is TGCAGTGCCTCGATGTGGGGACTAGCGGGAGGGCGCTCCTACGAGCAGTTCTTC. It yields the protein CSASMWGLAGGRSYEQFF.

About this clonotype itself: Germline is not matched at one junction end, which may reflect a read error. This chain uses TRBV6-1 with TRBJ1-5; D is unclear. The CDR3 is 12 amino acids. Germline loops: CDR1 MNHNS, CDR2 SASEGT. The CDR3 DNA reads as TGTACCAGCAGTGAAGTGGGTCAGCCCCAGCATTTT. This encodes CTSSEVGQPQHF.

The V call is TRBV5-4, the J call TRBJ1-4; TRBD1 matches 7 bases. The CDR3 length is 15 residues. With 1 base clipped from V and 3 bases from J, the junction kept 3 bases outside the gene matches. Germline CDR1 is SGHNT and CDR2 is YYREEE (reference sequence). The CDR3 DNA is TGTGCCAGCAGCTTGAGGACAGGAGCTAATGAAAAACTGTTTTTT. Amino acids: CASSLRTGANEKLFF.

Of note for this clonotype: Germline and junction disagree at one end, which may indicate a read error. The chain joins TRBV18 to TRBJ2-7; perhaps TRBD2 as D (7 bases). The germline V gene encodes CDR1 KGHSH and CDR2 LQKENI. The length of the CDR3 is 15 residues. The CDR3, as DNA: TGTGCCAGCTCACCGGGAGGGGGTTCCTCCAACGAGCAGTACTTC. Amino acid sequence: CASSPGGGSSNEQYF. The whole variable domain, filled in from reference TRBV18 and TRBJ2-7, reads NAGVMQNPRHLVRRRGQEARLRCSPMKGHSHVYWYRQLPEEGLKFMVYLQKENIIDESGMPKERFSAEFPKEGPSILRIQQVVRGDSAAYFCASSPGGGSSNEQYFGPGTRLTVT.

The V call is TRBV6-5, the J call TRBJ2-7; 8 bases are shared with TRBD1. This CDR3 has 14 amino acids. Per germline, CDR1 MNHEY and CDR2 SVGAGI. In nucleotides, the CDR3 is TGTGTCAGTACTGGGACAGGTGGAGCCTACGAGCAGTACTTC. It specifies CVSTGTGGAYEQYF.

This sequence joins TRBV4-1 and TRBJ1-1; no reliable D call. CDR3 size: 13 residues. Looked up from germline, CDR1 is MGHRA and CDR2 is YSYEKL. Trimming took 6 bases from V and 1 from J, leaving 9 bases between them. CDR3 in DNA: TGCGCCAGCAGTGCCAGAGCGAACACTGAAGCTTTCTTT. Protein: CASSARANTEAFF.

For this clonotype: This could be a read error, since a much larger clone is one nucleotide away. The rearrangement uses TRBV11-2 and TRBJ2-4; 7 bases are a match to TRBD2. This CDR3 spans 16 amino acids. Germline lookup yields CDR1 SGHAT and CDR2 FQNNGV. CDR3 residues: CASSREAGRAKDIQYF. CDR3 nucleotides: TGTGCCAGCAGCCGCGAAGCAGGGAGGGCCAAAGACATTCAGTACTTC.

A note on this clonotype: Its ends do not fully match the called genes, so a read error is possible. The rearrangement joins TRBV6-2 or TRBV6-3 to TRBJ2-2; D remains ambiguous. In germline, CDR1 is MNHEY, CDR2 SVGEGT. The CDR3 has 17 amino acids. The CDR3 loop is CASTYNPADTNTGELFF. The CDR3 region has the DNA TGTGCCAGCACTTACAACCCGGCGGATACGAACACCGGGGAGCTGTTTTTT.

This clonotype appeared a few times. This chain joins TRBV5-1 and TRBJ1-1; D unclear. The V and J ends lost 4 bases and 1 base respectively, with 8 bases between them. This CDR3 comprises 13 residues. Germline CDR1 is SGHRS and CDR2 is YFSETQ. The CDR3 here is CASSIVGNTEAFF. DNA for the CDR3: TGCGCCAGCAGCATCGTCGGGAACACTGAAGCTTTCTTT.

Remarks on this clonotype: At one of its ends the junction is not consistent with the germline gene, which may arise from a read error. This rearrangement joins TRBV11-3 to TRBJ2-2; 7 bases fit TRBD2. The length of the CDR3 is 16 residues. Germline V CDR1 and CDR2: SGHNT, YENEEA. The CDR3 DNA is TGTGCCAGCAGCTTACAGGCGGGAGCGGGAACCGGGGAGCCGTTTTTT. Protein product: CASSLQAGAGTGEPFF.

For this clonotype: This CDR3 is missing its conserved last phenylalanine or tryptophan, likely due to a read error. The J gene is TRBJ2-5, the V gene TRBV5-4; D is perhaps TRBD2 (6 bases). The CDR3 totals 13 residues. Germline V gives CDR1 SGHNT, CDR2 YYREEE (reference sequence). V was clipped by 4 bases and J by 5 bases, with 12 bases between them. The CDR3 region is CASSPSGRETQYV. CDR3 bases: TGTGCCAGCAGCCCCTCGGGGAGGGAGACCCAGTACGTC.